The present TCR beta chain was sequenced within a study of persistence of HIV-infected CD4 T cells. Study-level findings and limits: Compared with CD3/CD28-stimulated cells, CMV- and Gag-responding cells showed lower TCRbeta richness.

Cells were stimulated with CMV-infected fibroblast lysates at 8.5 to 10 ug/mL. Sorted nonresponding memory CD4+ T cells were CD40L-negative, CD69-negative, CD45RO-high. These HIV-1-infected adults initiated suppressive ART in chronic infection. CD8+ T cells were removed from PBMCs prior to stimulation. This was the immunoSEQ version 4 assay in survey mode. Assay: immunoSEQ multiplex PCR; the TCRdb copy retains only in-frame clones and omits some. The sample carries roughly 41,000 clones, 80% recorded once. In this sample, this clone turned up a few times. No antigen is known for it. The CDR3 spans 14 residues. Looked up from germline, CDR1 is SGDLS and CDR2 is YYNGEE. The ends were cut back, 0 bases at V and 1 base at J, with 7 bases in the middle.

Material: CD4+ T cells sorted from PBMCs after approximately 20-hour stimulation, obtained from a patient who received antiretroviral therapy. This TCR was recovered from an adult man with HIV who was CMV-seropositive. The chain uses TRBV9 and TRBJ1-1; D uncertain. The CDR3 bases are TGTGCCAGCAGCGTAGCAACAGCGAACACTGAAGCTTTCTTT. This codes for CASSVATANTEAFF.